These 22 T cell receptor beta chains came from one sample sequenced in a study of early T cells in non-severe SARS-CoV-2 infection. One entry per CDR3 protein, called by TCRdb with MiXCR from the 5' RACE reads. The sample comprises more than 65,000 distinct CDR3 sequences, 3.5% to 6% of which are singletons, and roughly 3.4% rests with the top ten. Material: whole blood, obtained at baseline. Every receptor here comes from an adult who was a healthcare worker with PCR-confirmed SARS-CoV-2 infection or an uninfected control (not recorded which). The donor label of this sample is uncertain.

This clonotype came up many times. The chain combines TRBV6-2 or TRBV6-3 with TRBJ1-1, with D hard to call. Per the germline V gene, CDR1 is MNHEY and CDR2 is SVGEGT. Trimming cost V 3 bases and J 11 bases, with 10 bases left between them. The CDR3 covers 11 residues. The CDR3 is CASSYKGRAFF. In DNA, the CDR3 is TGTGCCAGCAGTTATAAGGGCCGGGCTTTCTTT.

This clonotype was counted many times. The CDR3 bases are TGTGCCAGCAGTCGCGGGGACACCAGCAATCAGCCCCAGCATTTT. It translates to CASSRGDTSNQPQHF. This chain joins TRBV12-3 or TRBV12-4 and TRBJ1-5; a possible D gene is TRBD1 (6 bases). V was cut by 5 bases and J by 1 base, with 12 bases left in between. The CDR3 contains 15 residues.

This clonotype was seen ten or more times. The rearrangement uses TRBV19 and TRBJ1-5; 9 positions agree with TRBD1. The J segment lost 5 bases and the V segment lost 6 bases, leaving 2 bases of the junction unmatched. Per germline, CDR1 LNHDA and CDR2 SQIVND (reference sequence). The CDR3 is 13 residues long. CDR3 sequence (DNA): TGTGCCAGTAGGCGGGACAGGGATCAGCCCCAGCATTTT. Protein: CASRRDRDQPQHF.

This clonotype was picked up a small number of times. The chain couples TRBV6-1 to TRBJ2-3; 7 positions match TRBD2. The CDR3 length is 13 residues. Germline V lookup: CDR1 MNHNS, CDR2 SASEGT. Trimming took 10 bases from V and 2 from J; bases not matched to a gene: 6. CDR3 sequence reads: CATLAVLTDTQYF. In nucleotides, the CDR3 is TGTGCCACTCTAGCGGTGCTCACAGATACGCAGTATTTT.

This clonotype was observed at least ten times. The chain combines TRBV18 with TRBJ1-2; 7 nucleotides match TRBD1. V lost 3 bases, J lost 4 bases, and 5 bases stayed unmatched. Germline V CDR1 and CDR2: KGHSH, LQKENI. The CDR3 spans 14 residues. The CDR3 DNA is TGTGCCAGCTCACCCGCAACAGGGGTCTATGGCTACACCTTC. Its protein is CASSPATGVYGYTF.

The table lists this clonotype with many counts. The CDR3 reads CASSQRGGRYEQYF. The CDR3 DNA sequence: TGTGCCAGTAGTCAACGGGGGGGCCGATACGAGCAGTACTTC. The chain uses TRBV19 and TRBJ2-7, with 8 positions matching TRBD2. V lost 5 bases, J lost 4 bases, and 7 bases stayed unmatched. This CDR3 region has 14 residues. CDR1 LNHDA and CDR2 SQIVND come from the germline V gene (reference sequence).

The chain uses TRBV7-9 and TRBJ1-3; no definite D call. Germline-derived CDR1 and CDR2 are SEHNR and FQNEAQ (reference sequence). There are 12 residues in the CDR3. V was shortened by 1 base and J by 6 bases, with 4 bases between the two germline ends. The CDR3 DNA sequence: TGTGCCAGCAGCTTAGAGCCAAACACCATATATTTT. It translates to CASSLEPNTIYF.

This clonotype was recorded many times. V usage is TRBV11-2 and J usage is TRBJ2-1; no reliable D call. Trimming shortened V by 5 bases and J by 7 bases, and 15 bases separated the two germline ends. There are 14 residues in the CDR3. The germline CDR1 and CDR2 sequences are SGHAT and FQNNGV. This chain's CDR3 is CASSPTAGSNEQFF. The CDR3 DNA sequence: TGTGCCAGCAGCCCGACCGCAGGATCGAATGAGCAGTTCTTC.

This clonotype has only a few counts. V gene TRBV6-5 combines with J gene TRBJ2-7; possibly TRBD1 for D (5 bases). Germline CDR1 reads MNHEY; CDR2 reads SVGAGI. The CDR3 has 15 residues. Trimming took 2 bases from V and 0 from J, leaving 11 bases between them. The CDR3 loop reads CASSYRQGSSYEQYF. CDR3 coding DNA: TGTGCCAGCAGTTACAGGCAGGGTAGCTCCTACGAGCAGTACTTC.

This clonotype was seen many times. The chain has TRBV5-1 and TRBJ2-1; possibly TRBD1 or TRBD2 for D (6 bases each). Germline V gene sequence: CDR1 SGHRS, CDR2 YFSETQ. Trimming removed 7 bases at V and 4 bases at J, with 15 bases between. The CDR3 consists of 14 residues. The CDR3 region has the DNA TGCGCCAGCGGACAAGGGGGGCCTTACAATGAGCAGTTCTTC. Translating it yields CASGQGGPYNEQFF.

This clonotype was recorded many times. The genes are TRBV6-1 and TRBJ2-1, with a possible D match to TRBD2 (6 bases). Trimming stripped 5 bases from V and 5 bases from J, with 13 bases between. This CDR3 region has 14 residues. The germline CDR1 and CDR2 sequences are MNHNS and SASEGT. CDR3 sequence (DNA): TGTGCCAGCAGTAAACCTAGCGACAACAATGAGCAGTTCTTC. It specifies CASSKPSDNNEQFF.

This clonotype was observed many times. The rearrangement uses TRBV11-2 and TRBJ2-5; D ambiguous. The CDR3 covers 15 residues. Trimming stripped 1 base from V and 5 bases from J, with 14 bases between. Per germline, CDR1 SGHAT and CDR2 FQNNGV. CDR3 amino acids: CASSLVLANGETQYF. CDR3 DNA: TGTGCCAGCAGCTTAGTACTGGCGAACGGGGAGACCCAGTACTTC.

The chain links TRBV15 to TRBJ2-1; no clear D gene. Germline V gene sequence: CDR1 LNHNV, CDR2 YYDKDF (reference sequence). Trimming pared 3 bases from V and 8 bases from J, leaving 8 bases between. CDR3 length: 12 residues. The CDR3 protein is CATSSPRDEQFF. For the CDR3, the DNA is TGTGCCACCAGCAGCCCACGGGATGAGCAGTTCTTC.

The V and J genes are TRBV5-1 and TRBJ2-3, with D hard to call. V gave up 5 bases and J gave up 2 bases, with 12 bases separating them. The CDR3 contains 14 residues. Germline V gene sequence: CDR1 SGHRS, CDR2 YFSETQ. The CDR3 nucleotides read TGCGCCAGCAGGTCAGGCATCAACACAGATACGCAGTATTTT. It is translated as CASRSGINTDTQYF.

This clonotype was counted many times. This chain links TRBV12-3 or TRBV12-4 with TRBJ2-3; D is ambiguous. The CDR3 covers 13 residues. The V end was cut by 5 bases, the J end by 2 bases, with 8 bases between. CDR3 amino acids: CASSLTNTDTQYF. The CDR3 region has the DNA TGTGCCAGCAGTCTCACCAACACAGATACGCAGTATTTT.

This clonotype was recorded many times. This chain links TRBV6-2 or TRBV6-3 with TRBJ1-1; D is perhaps TRBD1 (5 bases). The germline V and J ends were trimmed by 6 bases and 0 bases, with 11 bases remaining between them. Germline V gene lookup returns CDR1 MNHEY and CDR2 SVGEGT. This CDR3 spans 14 amino acids. The CDR3 DNA is TGTGCCAGCAGGGCGAAGGGGCTGAACACTGAAGCTTTCTTT. Translation: CASRAKGLNTEAFF.

This clonotype showed up many times. This chain uses TRBV7-9 with TRBJ1-1, with 9 bases matching TRBD1. The CDR3 is made up of 16 amino acids. Per the germline V gene, CDR1 is SEHNR and CDR2 is FQNEAQ (reference sequence). J lost 1 base, V lost 5 bases, and 8 bases had no gene match. CDR3 DNA: TGTGCCAGCAGCGTACCGGGACAGGGCGCGAACACTGAAGCTTTCTTT. Translating it yields CASSVPGQGANTEAFF.

This clonotype was seen a handful of times. CDR3 region: CATSKGQDSSYEQYF. The CDR3 DNA reads TGTGCCACCAGCAAAGGACAGGACAGCTCCTACGAGCAGTACTTC. The V call is TRBV15, the J call TRBJ2-7, with 7 bases fitting TRBD1. V dropped 4 bases and J dropped 0; count of bases not matched to a gene: 6. Germline loops: CDR1 LNHNV, CDR2 YYDKDF (reference sequence). The CDR3 has 15 residues.

This clonotype was detected a few times. The chain combines TRBV5-1 with TRBJ1-3, with D unresolved. Germline V CDR1 and CDR2: SGHRS, YFSETQ. There are 14 residues in the CDR3. Trimming shortened V by 0 bases and J by 0 bases, and 4 bases separated the two germline ends. The CDR3 is CASSLEGSGNTIYF. As DNA, the CDR3 is TGCGCCAGCAGCTTGGAGGGCTCTGGAAACACCATATATTTT.

This clonotype was recorded many times. The CDR3 spells CASSYRAGANTEAFF. CDR3 sequence (DNA): TGTGCCAGCAGTTATAGGGCAGGGGCGAACACTGAAGCTTTCTTT. This chain links TRBV6-6 with TRBJ1-1; TRBD1 might be the D (6 bases). The V gene lost 3 bases and the J gene lost 1 base, with 12 bases spanning the gap. The germline gives CDR1 MNHNY, CDR2 SVGAGI (reference sequence). This CDR3 has 15 amino acids.

This clonotype showed up many times. This chain uses TRBV5-5 with TRBJ2-3; D is ambiguous. The CDR3 loop spans 13 amino acids. From germline, CDR1 is SGHKS and CDR2 YYEKEE (reference sequence). V was cut by 4 bases and J by 2 bases, with 8 bases left in between. DNA of the CDR3: TGTGCCAGCAGCGCCCCAAACACAGATACGCAGTATTTT. It encodes CASSAPNTDTQYF.

In this sample, this clonotype turned up many times. The chain is built from TRBV29-1 and TRBJ2-7, with D unresolved. This CDR3 region has 12 residues. In germline, CDR1 is SQVTM, CDR2 ANQGSEA. V was cut by 0 bases and J by 3 bases, with 6 bases left in between. This chain's CDR3 is CSVEDTYYEQYF. CDR3 DNA: TGCAGCGTTGAAGACACATACTACGAGCAGTACTTC.